These T cell receptor beta chains were read from a single sample in a study of blood T cell repertoires in COVID-19. Repertoires were generated with immunoSEQ multiplex PCR, while TCRdb's copy carries only in-frame clones and drops some. Among around 92,000 clones listed, roughly 86% were seen once. Material: peripheral blood. The receptors were sampled from a human donor in a cohort sampled during active COVID-19. The CDR3 runs from the conserved cysteine through the conserved F or W. The D gene is left open where the match is weak. Clone size is not always given. Where it is, it says once, few, many or a class for expanded clones.

CDR3aa: CASSPRDRAERIYGYTF
CDR3nt: TGTGCCAGTAGTCCCCGGGACAGGGCAGAGAGGATATATGGCTACACCTTC
abundance: .
d_gene: TRBD1
j_gene: TRBJ1-2
v_gene: TRBV19

CDR3aa: CASSPTGGLSGANVLTF
CDR3nt: TGTGCCAGCAGCCCGACAGGGGGGCTCTCTGGGGCCAACGTCCTGACTTTC
abundance: once
d_gene: TRBD1
j_gene: TRBJ2-6
v_gene: TRBV7-9

CDR3aa: CASSLSRGYNEQFF
CDR3nt: TGTGCCAGCAGTTTATCACGGGGTTACAATGAGCAGTTCTTC
abundance: .
d_gene: .
j_gene: TRBJ2-1
v_gene: TRBV27

CDR3aa: CAISYTGTGGDEQFF
CDR3nt: TGTGCCATCAGTTACACCGGGACAGGGGGAGATGAGCAGTTCTTC
abundance: .
d_gene: TRBD1
j_gene: TRBJ2-1
v_gene: TRBV10-3

CDR3aa: CASSPQTSSYEQYF
CDR3nt: TGTGCCAGCTCACCACAAACCAGTTCCTACGAGCAGTACTTC
abundance: .
d_gene: .
j_gene: TRBJ2-7
v_gene: TRBV18

CDR3aa: CASSGRGRAEAFF
CDR3nt: TGTGCCAGCAGTGGCAGGGGACGGGCTGAAGCTTTCTTT
abundance: .
d_gene: .
j_gene: TRBJ1-1
v_gene: TRBV28

CDR3aa: CASSFGQGNTEAFF
CDR3nt: TGTGCCAGCAGCTTCGGACAGGGCAACACTGAAGCTTTCTTT
abundance: .
d_gene: TRBD1
j_gene: TRBJ1-1
v_gene: TRBV7-2

CDR3aa: CSVEMTGPHTEAFF
CDR3nt: TGCAGCGTTGAAATGACAGGGCCACACACTGAAGCTTTCTTT
abundance: .
d_gene: TRBD1
j_gene: TRBJ1-1
v_gene: TRBV29-1

CDR3aa: CASSLYPDWNYGYTF
CDR3nt: TGTGCCAGCAGCCTCTATCCGGACTGGAACTATGGCTACACCTTC
abundance: .
d_gene: .
j_gene: TRBJ1-2
v_gene: TRBV14

CDR3aa: CASNTRVLYGYTF
CDR3nt: TGTGCCAGTAATACCCGGGTCCTCTATGGCTACACCTTC
abundance: .
d_gene: .
j_gene: TRBJ1-2
v_gene: TRBV28

CDR3aa: CASRGTGPYEQYF
CDR3nt: TGTGCCAGCCGCGGGACAGGACCCTACGAGCAGTACTTC
abundance: .
d_gene: TRBD1
j_gene: TRBJ2-7
v_gene: TRBV2

CDR3aa: CASSPQGVEQYF
CDR3nt: TGTGCCAGCAGCCCACAGGGGGTCGAGCAGTACTTC
abundance: .
d_gene: TRBD1
j_gene: TRBJ2-7
v_gene: TRBV3-1/TRBV3-2

CDR3aa: CASSQQLHTEAFF
CDR3nt: TGTGCCAGCAGTCAACAGCTACACACTGAAGCTTTCTTT
abundance: .
d_gene: .
j_gene: TRBJ1-1
v_gene: TRBV6-2/TRBV6-3

CDR3aa: CASSQGLAGDQETQYF
CDR3nt: TGCGCCAGCAGCCAGGGACTAGCGGGGGACCAAGAGACCCAGTACTTC
abundance: .
d_gene: TRBD2
j_gene: TRBJ2-5
v_gene: TRBV4-3